These 24 T cell receptor beta chains originate from one sample sequenced in a study of blood T cell repertoires in COVID-19. Here immunoSEQ multiplex PCR was the method, and the copy in TCRdb shows in-frame clones only, minus some. The sample consists of about 250,000 clones, 88% of them appearing once. Sequencing used peripheral blood. Receptors originate from a man older than 75 with acute or convalescent COVID-19.

The chain has TRBV5-1 and TRBJ1-1, with a tentative D call TRBD1 (5 bases). Deletions cut 2 bases from V and 1 base from J, with 12 bases between. CDR1 and CDR2 from the germline V gene are SGHRS and YFSETQ. This CDR3 has 15 amino acids. The CDR3 sequence is CASSLLDSTNTEAFF. DNA of the CDR3: TGCGCCAGCAGCTTACTTGACAGCACGAACACTGAAGCTTTCTTT.

V and J are TRBV4-3 and TRBJ2-5, with 7 bases identical to TRBD1. The CDR3 sequence is 17 residues long. J lost 2 bases, V lost 1 base, and 10 bases had no gene match. CDR1 and CDR2 (germline): LGHNA, YSLEER. CDR3 region: CASSQGQGSVSQETQYF. The DNA for the CDR3 is TGCGCCAGCAGCCAAGGACAGGGATCAGTTTCGCAAGAGACCCAGTACTTC.

This chain links TRBV24-1 with TRBJ2-1, with D possibly TRBD1 on 6 matching bases. Trimming stripped 0 bases from V and 2 bases from J, with 19 bases between. Germline V gives CDR1 KGHDR, CDR2 SFDVKD. This CDR3 is 19 amino acids long. The CDR3 loop is CATSDLRGPSRGTYNEQFF. Written as DNA, the CDR3 is TGTGCCACCAGTGATTTGAGAGGACCATCGAGGGGGACCTACAATGAGCAGTTCTTC.

V is TRBV7-2 and J is TRBJ1-1; TRBD1 matches 7 bases. Unmatched junction bases numbered 9, after V lost 5 bases and J lost 6 bases. The CDR3 sequence is 14 residues long. Looked up from germline, CDR1 is SGHTA and CDR2 is FQGNSA. CDR3 loop: CASSLTRQGAEAFF. CDR3 nucleotide sequence: TGTGCCAGCAGCCTGACGCGGCAGGGGGCTGAAGCTTTCTTT.

This clone appeared once. The rearrangement joins TRBV6-2 or TRBV6-3 to TRBJ1-5; D might be TRBD1 (5 bases). The CDR3 covers 15 residues. Trimming stripped 4 bases from V and 0 bases from J, with 10 bases between. Germline CDR1 is MNHEY and CDR2 is SVGEGT. CDR3 region: CASSSSGYSNQPQHF. For the CDR3, the DNA is TGTGCCAGCAGTTCTTCAGGGTATAGCAATCAGCCCCAGCATTTT.

The J gene is TRBJ2-5, the V gene TRBV7-9, with 7 bases that match TRBD1. The CDR3 extends over 15 amino acids. V gave up 5 bases and J gave up 5 bases; unmatched junction bases: 11. Per the germline V gene, CDR1 is SEHNR and CDR2 is FQNEAQ (reference sequence). The CDR3 DNA reads as TGTGCCAGCAGCCTCCGGGACAGTCCCACGGAGACCCAGTACTTC. It is translated as CASSLRDSPTETQYF.

This clone was seen once. This sequence joins TRBV11-2 and TRBJ2-3, with D maybe TRBD2 (5 bases). This CDR3 contains 15 residues. Germline CDR1 and CDR2: SGHAT and FQNNGV. Trimming removed 1 base at V and 8 bases at J, with 16 bases between. Here the CDR3 DNA reads TGTGCCAGCAGCTTAGGAGGGCCTGGGTCTCCTACGCAGTATTTT. It specifies CASSLGGPGSPTQYF.

V and J are TRBV20-1 and TRBJ2-7, with D perhaps matching TRBD2 (5 bases). V shed 7 bases and J shed 4 bases, with 8 bases lying between them. CDR3 size: 10 residues. Germline V lookup: CDR1 DFQATT, CDR2 SNEGSKA (reference sequence). The CDR3 DNA sequence: TGCAGTGTCAGAGGGTACGAGCAGTACTTC. Encoded protein: CSVRGYEQYF.

The rearrangement uses TRBV10-3 and TRBJ2-5; 10 positions match TRBD1. Germline loops: CDR1 ENHRY, CDR2 SYGVKD. CDR3 length equals 15 residues. Germline trimming cut 3 bases from V and 3 bases from J; bases unmatched to any gene: 4. CDR3 protein: CAISEGQGGKETQYF. The CDR3, as DNA: TGTGCCATCAGTGAAGGACAGGGGGGAAAAGAGACCCAGTACTTC.

This chain links TRBV15 with TRBJ2-3; 9 bases are shared with TRBD1. Germline lookup yields CDR1 LNHNV and CDR2 YYDKDF (reference sequence). The CDR3 covers 16 residues. The V gene end was trimmed by 5 bases and the J gene end by 4 bases; junction bases not matched to a gene: 10. The DNA of the CDR3 is TGTGCCACCAGCCTCGGGACAGGGATAGGCTCAGATACGCAGTATTTT. Translation gives CATSLGTGIGSDTQYF.

This rearrangement joins TRBV21-1 to TRBJ1-1; the table calls TRBD1, which could not be checked here. TRBV21-1 is annotated as a pseudogene. The length of the CDR3 is 17 residues. The CDR3 here is CASSPKRKRQGGTEAFF. Here the CDR3 DNA reads TGTGCCAGCAGCCCAAAGAGGAAACGACAGGGGGGGACTGAAGCTTTCTTT.

This clone was found many times. The chain couples TRBV2 to TRBJ1-1; D is ambiguous. The CDR3 totals 13 residues. Looked up from germline, CDR1 is SNHLY and CDR2 is FYNNEI. V dropped 7 bases and J dropped 3 bases, with 12 bases sitting between them. CDR3 sequence reads: CASNNEVHTEAFF. The CDR3 DNA follows: TGTGCCAGCAATAATGAGGTTCACACTGAAGCTTTCTTT.

This clone is a singleton in its sample. This chain links TRBV6-6 with TRBJ2-1; 7 nucleotides align to TRBD2. V trimming: 2 bases; J trimming: 3 bases; junction bases outside the gene matches: 7. The CDR3 sequence is 16 residues long. The germline V gene has CDR1 MNHNY and CDR2 SVGAGI (reference sequence). CDR3 bases: TGTGCCAGCAGTTACAAGCGGGGAGCGGGCTACAATGAGCAGTTCTTC. Translation gives CASSYKRGAGYNEQFF.

V usage is TRBV21-1 and J usage is TRBJ1-1; the D call TRBD1 from the table was never checked on the DNA. TRBV21-1 is a documented pseudogene. The CDR3 spans 19 residues. The CDR3 nucleotides read TGTGCCAGCAGCAAAGAATGGGACAGCGATAAGCCACCGAACACTGAAGCTTTCTTT. This gives the protein CASSKEWDSDKPPNTEAFF.

The chain recombines TRBV7-9 with TRBJ1-1; TRBD1 might be the D (6 bases). The V end lost 4 bases, the J end lost 5 bases, and 14 bases lay between the germline ends. The CDR3 runs to 14 residues. Germline CDR1 and CDR2: SEHNR and FQNEAQ (reference sequence). This CDR3 is CASSSLDSRTEAFF. CDR3 coding DNA: TGTGCCAGCAGCTCTCTGGACAGCAGAACTGAAGCTTTCTTT.

A single count supports this clone. The chain joins TRBV5-8 to TRBJ2-2; a weak D match, TRBD1 (5 bases). Germline CDR1 SGHTS, CDR2 YDEGEE. This CDR3 spans 16 amino acids. Trimming cost V 4 bases and J 3 bases, with 16 bases left between them. The CDR3 nucleotides read TGTGCCAGCAGCCTCGTCAGGGCATGGGACACCGGGGAGCTGTTTTTT. Protein sequence: CASSLVRAWDTGELFF. Combining the CDR3 with reference TRBV5-8 and TRBJ2-2 gives the whole variable domain EAGVTQSPTHLIKTRGQQATLRCSPISGHTSVYWYQQALGLGLQFLLWYDEGEERNRGNFPPRFSGRQFPNYSSELNVNALELEDSALYLCASSLVRAWDTGELFFGEGSRLTVL.

The V call is TRBV7-9, the J call TRBJ1-1; 7 nucleotides line up with TRBD1. CDR1 is SEHNR, CDR2 FQNEAQ, per germline (reference sequence). The V segment lost 1 base and the J segment 8 bases; nucleotides outside the gene matches: 4. This CDR3 contains 13 residues. CDR3 sequence (DNA): TGTGCCAGCAGCTTAGAGGACAGGTCAGAAGCTTTCTTT. Its protein is CASSLEDRSEAFF. The variable domain in full, completed from reference TRBV7-9 and TRBJ1-1, reads DTGVSQNPRHKITKRGQNVTFRCDPISEHNRLYWYRQTLGQGPEFLTYFQNEAQLEKSRLLSDRFSAERPKGSFSTLEIQRTEQGDSAMYLCASSLEDRSEAFFGQGTRLTVV.

The gene calls are TRBV6-2 or TRBV6-3 and TRBJ1-2, with 8 bases fitting TRBD1. The CDR3 runs to 13 residues. The germline CDR1 and CDR2 sequences are MNHEY and SVGEGT. J gave up 7 bases and V 6 bases, and 7 bases lay outside the gene matches. CDR3 sequence reads: CASSTDRGAGYTF. CDR3 DNA sequence: TGTGCCAGCAGCACCGACAGGGGAGCTGGCTACACCTTC.

This clone was detected only a few times. V is TRBV11-2 and J is TRBJ2-7; D may be TRBD1 (6 bases). The CDR3 is made up of 13 amino acids. Deletions cut 5 bases from V and 2 bases from J, with 10 bases between. Germline V CDR1 and CDR2: SGHAT, FQNNGV. DNA of the CDR3: TGTGCCAGCAGCGTCGGGACACCCTACGAGCAGTACTTC. This codes for CASSVGTPYEQYF. The full variable domain, with the rest looked up from reference TRBV11-2 and TRBJ2-7, is EAGVAQSPRYKIIEKRQSVAFWCNPISGHATLYWYQQILGQGPKLLIQFQNNGVVDDSQLPKDRFSAERLKGVDSTLKIQPAKLEDSAVYLCASSVGTPYEQYFGPGTRLTVT.

This sequence joins TRBV25-1 and TRBJ1-2; D is unresolved. There are 13 residues in the CDR3. The V gene lost 0 bases and the J gene lost 7 bases, with 9 bases spanning the gap. Germline CDR1 reads MGHDK; CDR2 reads SYGVNS. CDR3 nucleotide sequence: TGTGCCAGCAGTGAATATAGAGGGTTTGGCTACACCTTC. Translating it yields CASSEYRGFGYTF.

The sample holds many counts of this clone. In nucleotides, the CDR3 is TGTGCCACCAGCATGGGACAGCTAAACGAAAAACTGTTTTTT. It translates to CATSMGQLNEKLFF. The chain combines TRBV15 with TRBJ1-4; 7 bases agree with TRBD1. Trimming took 4 bases from V and 8 from J; bases not matched to a gene: 7. CDR3 length: 14 residues. Germline-derived CDR1 and CDR2 are LNHNV and YYDKDF (reference sequence).

The V call is TRBV7-9, the J call TRBJ1-2; tentatively, D is TRBD1 (5 bases). Trimming pared 11 bases from V and 2 bases from J, leaving 12 bases between. This CDR3 region has 12 residues. Germline V CDR1 and CDR2: SEHNR, FQNEAQ (reference sequence). CDR3 region: CAGGAGNYGYTF. DNA of the CDR3: TGTGCCGGTGGGGCGGGGAACTATGGCTACACCTTC.

The chain combines TRBV27 with TRBJ1-5; D not resolved. This CDR3 has 15 amino acids. The germline V gene encodes CDR1 MNHEY and CDR2 SMNVEV (reference sequence). With 5 bases removed from V and 5 bases from J, the gap between germline ends came to 16 bases. The CDR3 nucleotides read TGTGCCAGCAGTCCTAGACTCCTCCGGGATCAGCCCCAGCATTTT. Its translation is CASSPRLLRDQPQHF.

The J gene is TRBJ1-1, the V gene TRBV7-8; D is ambiguous. The CDR3 length is 14 residues. V shed 5 bases and J shed 0 bases, with 10 bases lying between them. CDR1 SGHVS and CDR2 FQNEAQ come from the germline V gene. CDR3 sequence (DNA): TGTGCCAGCAGCCGATCGGAGGTGAACACTGAAGCTTTCTTT. Its translation: CASSRSEVNTEAFF. Filled out from reference TRBV7-8 and TRBJ1-1, the complete variable domain reads GAGVSQSPRYKVAKRGQDVALRCDPISGHVSLFWYQQALGQGPEFLTYFQNEAQLDKSGLPSDRFFAERPEGSVSTLKIQRTQQEDSAVYLCASSRSEVNTEAFFGQGTRLTVV.